Listed below are T cell receptor beta chains from one sample, sequenced in a study of spatial heterogeneity in lung cancer. MiXCR, run by TCRdb on the 5' RACE reads, gives a single entry per CDR3 protein. The data contain around 100,000 distinct CDR3 sequences, roughly 4.5% of them singletons. Source: lung tumor tissue, taken at surgery. These receptors originate from a male donor with early-stage non-small cell lung cancer. Both conserved end residues are part of each CDR3. D genes are given only for firm matches. Where a row states a size, it is once, few, many or the class of an expanded clone; other rows omit it.

d_gene: -
abundance: many
v_gene: TRBV5-6
j_gene: TRBJ2-7
CDR3aa: CASSLLRVIHFNEQYF
CDR3nt: TGTGCCAGCAGCTTGTTGAGGGTAATTCACTTTAACGAGCAGTACTTC

d_gene: -
abundance: few
v_gene: TRBV20-1
j_gene: TRBJ2-1
CDR3aa: CSARGWTGGVYNEQFF
CDR3nt: TGCAGTGCTAGGGGTTGGACTGGCGGAGTTTACAATGAGCAGTTCTTC

d_gene: TRBD2
abundance: few
v_gene: TRBV7-2
j_gene: TRBJ2-7
CDR3aa: CASSPTSVPLEQYF
CDR3nt: TGTGCCAGCAGCCCAACTAGCGTCCCCCTGGAGCAGTACTTC

d_gene: -
abundance: many
v_gene: TRBV7-6
j_gene: TRBJ2-7
CDR3aa: CASSLEPSFHEQYF
CDR3nt: TGTGCCAGCAGCTTAGAGCCTAGCTTCCACGAGCAGTACTTC

d_gene: -
abundance: many
v_gene: TRBV7-2
j_gene: TRBJ2-7
CDR3aa: CASSLKYPGAYEQYF
CDR3nt: TGTGCCAGCAGCTTAAAGTACCCAGGAGCCTACGAGCAGTACTTC

d_gene: -
abundance: many
v_gene: TRBV5-6
j_gene: TRBJ2-7
CDR3aa: CASSLGAGLPRPYEQYF
CDR3nt: TGTGCCAGCAGCTTGGGCGCGGGACTCCCGCGACCCTACGAGCAGTACTTC

d_gene: -
abundance: many
v_gene: TRBV29-1
j_gene: TRBJ1-1
CDR3aa: CSVAPRQAEAFF
CDR3nt: TGCAGCGTTGCTCCCAGGCAAGCTGAAGCTTTCTTT

d_gene: TRBD1
abundance: many
v_gene: TRBV28
j_gene: TRBJ2-7
CDR3aa: CASSFPGGYYEQYF
CDR3nt: TGTGCCAGCAGTTTTCCAGGGGGTTACTACGAGCAGTACTTC

d_gene: TRBD1
abundance: many
v_gene: TRBV12-3/TRBV12-4
j_gene: TRBJ1-4
CDR3aa: CASRVAGQGRYVF
CDR3nt: TGTGCCAGCAGAGTCGCGGGACAGGGTCGTTACGTTTTT

d_gene: -
abundance: many
v_gene: TRBV28
j_gene: TRBJ2-7
CDR3aa: CASSIRRFRGPEQYF
CDR3nt: TGTGCCAGCAGTATACGCCGGTTCAGGGGCCCCGAGCAGTACTTC

d_gene: TRBD1
abundance: many
v_gene: TRBV7-6
j_gene: TRBJ1-2
CDR3aa: CASSGTGALYGYTF
CDR3nt: TGTGCCAGCAGCGGAACAGGGGCTCTCTATGGCTACACCTTC

d_gene: TRBD1
abundance: many
v_gene: TRBV28
j_gene: TRBJ2-3
CDR3aa: CASSLIDRAGTDTQYF
CDR3nt: TGTGCCAGCAGTCTCATCGACAGGGCAGGGACAGATACGCAGTATTTT

d_gene: TRBD1
abundance: many
v_gene: TRBV2
j_gene: TRBJ2-3
CDR3aa: CASSDDRGQDTQYF
CDR3nt: TGTGCCAGCAGTGACGACAGGGGGCAAGATACGCAGTATTTT

d_gene: TRBD1
abundance: few
v_gene: TRBV5-1
j_gene: TRBJ2-7
CDR3aa: CASSPGQDTYEQYF
CDR3nt: TGCGCCAGCAGCCCGGGACAGGATACCTACGAGCAGTACTTC

d_gene: TRBD1
abundance: many
v_gene: TRBV20-1
j_gene: TRBJ1-4
CDR3aa: CSAAGTGDEKLFF
CDR3nt: TGCAGTGCTGCCGGGACAGGGGATGAAAAACTGTTTTTT

d_gene: TRBD1
abundance: many
v_gene: TRBV9
j_gene: TRBJ2-4
CDR3aa: CASSGGTGENIQYF
CDR3nt: TGTGCCAGCAGCGGCGGGACAGGGGAAAACATTCAGTACTTC

d_gene: -
abundance: many
v_gene: TRBV12-3/TRBV12-4
j_gene: TRBJ2-5
CDR3aa: CASSSLARGTQYF
CDR3nt: TGTGCCAGCAGTTCACTAGCCCGAGGGACCCAGTACTTC

d_gene: TRBD1
abundance: many
v_gene: TRBV3-1
j_gene: TRBJ1-2
CDR3aa: CASSLDRGGYGYTF
CDR3nt: TGTGCCAGCAGCCTCGACAGGGGAGGGTATGGCTACACCTTC

d_gene: TRBD2
abundance: -
v_gene: TRBV5-1
j_gene: TRBJ2-4
CDR3aa: CASSPPGGPNIQYF
CDR3nt: TGCGCCAGCAGCCCGCCGGGAGGTCCCAACATTCAGTACTTC

d_gene: -
abundance: many
v_gene: TRBV14
j_gene: TRBJ2-2
CDR3aa: CASSPLTWTGELFF
CDR3nt: TGTGCCAGCAGCCCACTTACTTGGACCGGGGAGCTGTTTTTT

d_gene: -
abundance: many
v_gene: TRBV4-1
j_gene: TRBJ1-5
CDR3aa: CASSPRYTYNQPQHF
CDR3nt: TGCGCCAGCAGCCCTAGATACACCTACAATCAGCCCCAGCATTTT

d_gene: -
abundance: many
v_gene: TRBV5-4
j_gene: TRBJ1-4
CDR3aa: CASSLAGRSTNEKLFF
CDR3nt: TGTGCCAGCAGCTTGGCGGGGAGGTCCACTAATGAAAAACTGTTTTTT

d_gene: -
abundance: few
v_gene: TRBV20-1
j_gene: TRBJ2-6
CDR3aa: CSARELPHSGANVLTF
CDR3nt: TGCAGTGCGCGCGAACTACCCCATTCTGGGGCCAACGTCCTGACTTTC

d_gene: TRBD2
abundance: many
v_gene: TRBV4-1
j_gene: TRBJ2-7
CDR3aa: CASSPWGLAGVDSYEQYF
CDR3nt: TGCGCCAGCAGCCCGTGGGGACTAGCGGGCGTGGACTCCTACGAGCAGTACTTC

d_gene: -
abundance: few
v_gene: TRBV11-2
j_gene: TRBJ1-3
CDR3aa: CASSSLGGTGNTIYF
CDR3nt: TGTGCCAGCAGCTCTTTGGGGGGAACTGGAAACACCATATATTTT

d_gene: -
abundance: many
v_gene: TRBV4-1
j_gene: TRBJ2-1
CDR3aa: CASSQEVADNEQFF
CDR3nt: TGCGCCAGCAGCCAAGAGGTAGCGGACAATGAGCAGTTCTTC

d_gene: -
abundance: many
v_gene: TRBV28
j_gene: TRBJ2-7
CDR3aa: CASSPRSGSSAYYEQYF
CDR3nt: TGTGCCAGCAGTCCGCGCTCGGGGTCTTCCGCCTACTACGAGCAGTACTTC

d_gene: TRBD2
abundance: -
v_gene: TRBV30
j_gene: TRBJ2-2
CDR3aa: CAWSELAGGPGTGELFF
CDR3nt: TGTGCCTGGAGTGAACTAGCGGGAGGGCCGGGGACCGGGGAGCTGTTTTTT

d_gene: -
abundance: -
v_gene: TRBV18
j_gene: TRBJ2-2
CDR3aa: CASSQGVTGELFF
CDR3nt: TGTGCCAGCTCACAGGGGGTCACCGGGGAGCTGTTTTTT

d_gene: TRBD1
abundance: few
v_gene: TRBV18
j_gene: TRBJ1-1
CDR3aa: CASSISTGGNTEAFF
CDR3nt: TGTGCCAGCTCAATCTCTACAGGGGGGAACACTGAAGCTTTCTTT

d_gene: -
abundance: many
v_gene: TRBV7-2
j_gene: TRBJ2-3
CDR3aa: CASSRGRVDTQYF
CDR3nt: TGTGCCAGCAGCCGCGGGCGGGTCGATACGCAGTATTTT

d_gene: -
abundance: many
v_gene: TRBV10-2
j_gene: TRBJ1-2
CDR3aa: CASSFPGPRGYTF
CDR3nt: TGCGCCAGCAGTTTCCCGGGCCCCCGGGGCTACACCTTC

d_gene: -
abundance: many
v_gene: TRBV20-1
j_gene: TRBJ2-7
CDR3aa: CSAREHGRSSYEQYF
CDR3nt: TGCAGTGCTAGAGAACACGGGAGAAGCTCCTACGAGCAGTACTTC

d_gene: -
abundance: many
v_gene: TRBV3-1
j_gene: TRBJ1-3
CDR3aa: CASSQRAGGNTIYF
CDR3nt: TGTGCCAGCAGCCAAAGGGCAGGGGGAAACACCATATATTTT

d_gene: TRBD1
abundance: -
v_gene: TRBV4-1
j_gene: TRBJ2-1
CDR3aa: CASSQDPDRWDEQFF
CDR3nt: TGCGCCAGCAGCCAAGACCCGGACAGGTGGGATGAGCAGTTCTTC

d_gene: -
abundance: many
v_gene: TRBV28
j_gene: TRBJ1-4
CDR3aa: CASSSDEKLFF
CDR3nt: TGTGCCAGCAGTTCGGATGAAAAACTGTTTTTT

d_gene: -
abundance: many
v_gene: TRBV5-4
j_gene: TRBJ2-3
CDR3aa: CASSSRSLWADTQYF
CDR3nt: TGTGCCAGCAGCTCGCGGAGTCTTTGGGCAGATACGCAGTATTTT

d_gene: -
abundance: -
v_gene: TRBV30
j_gene: TRBJ2-1
CDR3aa: CAWSAYNEQFF
CDR3nt: TGTGCCTGGAGTGCCTACAATGAGCAGTTCTTC

d_gene: -
abundance: many
v_gene: TRBV11-2
j_gene: TRBJ2-1
CDR3aa: CASGIGEQFF
CDR3nt: TGTGCCAGCGGCATCGGCGAGCAGTTCTTC

d_gene: -
abundance: many
v_gene: TRBV4-1
j_gene: TRBJ1-1
CDR3aa: CASSQVYVDTEAFF
CDR3nt: TGCGCCAGCAGCCAAGTTTACGTGGACACTGAAGCTTTCTTT

d_gene: -
abundance: few
v_gene: TRBV21-1
j_gene: TRBJ2-3
CDR3aa: CASSKPGLANTDTQYF
CDR3nt: TGTGCCAGCAGCAAACCGGGACTAGCGAACACAGATACGCAGTATTTT

d_gene: TRBD1
abundance: many
v_gene: TRBV28
j_gene: TRBJ2-7
CDR3aa: CASAGTVPYEQYF
CDR3nt: TGTGCCAGCGCCGGGACAGTACCCTACGAGCAGTACTTC